The clone carrying this T cell receptor (beta chain) was recorded only once. This specimen belongs to a study of blood T cell repertoires in COVID-19. Trimming left V 4 bases short and J 8 bases short, with 15 bases between. The germline V gene encodes CDR1 LGHNA and CDR2 YSLEER. The CDR3 consists of 14 residues. In the source study's methods: Estimated nucleated cell counts came from reference gene primer amplification. The table came from immunoSEQ multiplex PCR; TCRdb's copy has only in-frame clones and leaves some out. V and J calls plus clone size are reproduced from that table; the DNA served to infer D and trimming. The sample includes roughly 67,000 clones, 76% of them seen just once.

Sequenced material: peripheral blood. V and J are TRBV4-3 and TRBJ2-4; no clear D gene. The sequence derives from a woman between 50 and 59 years old with active or convalescent COVID-19. The CDR3 spells CASSPSEEADIQYF. The CDR3 region has the DNA TGCGCCAGCAGCCCCTCAGAAGAGGCGGACATTCAGTACTTC.